These 25 T cell receptor beta chains were sequenced from one sample in a study of T cells after yellow fever vaccination. TCRdb fed the 5' RACE reads into MiXCR, producing one record per CDR3 protein. In the table there are nearly 300,000 distinct CDR3 sequences, roughly 8.7% of which are singletons. The sample was CD4+ T cells sorted from PBMCs, taken 5 days after the yellow fever booster vaccination. These receptor sequences come from a young man who received the YFV17D yellow fever vaccine.

In this sample, this clonotype turned up many times. J is TRBJ2-5 and V is TRBV5-1; TRBD2 aligns across 8 bases. Germline CDR1 is SGHRS and CDR2 is YFSETQ. The CDR3 spans 16 residues. Unmatched junction bases numbered 6, after V lost 0 bases and J lost 2 bases. The CDR3, as DNA: TGCGCCAGCAGCTTGGGAAGCGGGGGTATACAAGAGACCCAGTACTTC. Translation: CASSLGSGGIQETQYF.

The chain carries TRBV12-3 or TRBV12-4 and TRBJ2-1; 9 positions match TRBD2. The V segment lost 6 bases and the J segment 4 bases; nucleotides outside the gene matches: 10. The length of the CDR3 is 16 residues. DNA for the CDR3: TGTGCCAGCAGACTAGGGGTAGCGGGGGTTTACAATGAGCAGTTCTTC. Encoded protein: CASRLGVAGVYNEQFF.

In its sample, this clonotype was seen a few times. The chain combines TRBV4-3 with TRBJ1-2, with D possibly TRBD1 on 6 matching bases. The CDR3 covers 15 residues. Germline V CDR1 and CDR2: LGHNA, YSLEER. V gave up 4 bases and J gave up 1 base, with 13 bases separating them. CDR3 DNA: TGCGCCAGCAGCCCCGGGACACGATTTAACTATGGCTACACCTTC. Translation gives CASSPGTRFNYGYTF.

This chain links TRBV2 with TRBJ2-1; the match to TRBD2 covers 13 bases. The CDR3 spans 15 residues. V shed 4 bases, J shed 7 bases, and the junction held 4 bases outside the gene matches. Germline CDR1 reads SNHLY; CDR2 reads FYNNEI. Here the CDR3 reads CASSAGLAGTNEQFF. CDR3 DNA sequence: TGTGCCAGCAGTGCGGGACTAGCGGGGACGAATGAGCAGTTCTTC.

In its sample, this clonotype was seen many times. The chain is built from TRBV4-1 and TRBJ1-5; no reliable D call. Germline V gene data show CDR1 as MGHRA and CDR2 as YSYEKL. Trimming removed 1 base from V and 3 bases from J, with 1 base in between. This CDR3 has 12 amino acids. This CDR3 reads CASSQVNQPQHF. CDR3 DNA: TGCGCCAGCAGCCAAGTCAATCAGCCCCAGCATTTT.

This chain joins TRBV6-5 and TRBJ2-3, with D possibly being TRBD1 (6 bases). Germline loops: CDR1 MNHEY, CDR2 SVGAGI. The CDR3 loop spans 14 amino acids. Between the trimmed V and J ends, which lost 6 bases and 4 bases, there was a span of 14 bases. The CDR3 DNA follows: TGTGCCAGCAGGCCGGGACATACTGCAGATACGCAGTATTTT. Translation: CASRPGHTADTQYF.

This chain uses TRBV24-1 with TRBJ2-2; no reliable D call. The CDR3 length is 16 residues. Trimming shortened V by 5 bases and J by 4 bases, and 16 bases separated the two germline ends. Germline CDR1 is KGHDR and CDR2 is SFDVKD. CDR3 residues: CATSVGGSRSTGELFF. The CDR3 coding sequence is TGTGCCACCAGTGTCGGTGGTAGCAGGAGCACCGGGGAGCTGTTTTTT.

The chain employs TRBV20-1 and TRBJ1-2; no reliable D call. The V end was cut by 4 bases, the J end by 0 bases, with 6 bases between. Germline CDR1 is DFQATT and CDR2 is SNEGSKA (reference sequence). The length of the CDR3 is 12 residues. This CDR3 reads CSANRANYGYTF. The CDR3 nucleotides read TGCAGTGCTAACCGCGCTAACTATGGCTACACCTTC.

J is TRBJ2-3 and V is TRBV15; D is possibly TRBD2 (5 bases). CDR1 and CDR2 from the germline V gene are LNHNV and YYDKDF (reference sequence). Trimming cost V 0 bases and J 6 bases, with 13 bases left between them. This CDR3 has 15 amino acids. CDR3 sequence reads: CATSREGGLPDTQYF. CDR3 DNA: TGTGCCACCAGCAGAGAAGGCGGACTGCCCGATACGCAGTATTTT.

The chain recombines TRBV28 with TRBJ1-3; the match to TRBD1 covers 7 bases. The junction had 11 bases not matched to a gene; V was cut back by 5 bases and J by 1 base. This CDR3 has 17 residues. The germline V gene has CDR1 MDHEN and CDR2 SYDVKM. The CDR3 nucleotides are TGTGCCAGCAGTCCACCCAACAGGGGTTTTTCTGGAAACACCATATATTTT. It yields the protein CASSPPNRGFSGNTIYF.

The chain couples TRBV9 to TRBJ2-3; 9 bases agree with TRBD2. This CDR3 comprises 17 residues. The germline V gene encodes CDR1 SGDLS and CDR2 YYNGEE. Trimming removed 6 bases from V and 5 bases from J; junction bases left unmatched: 16. DNA for the CDR3: TGTGCCAGCACTCTAGGCCCTAGCGGGGACCAGGGAGATACGCAGTATTTT. This translates into CASTLGPSGDQGDTQYF.

V and J are TRBV9 and TRBJ1-4, with 12 bases aligning to TRBD1. Germline loops: CDR1 SGDLS, CDR2 YYNGEE. The junction had 8 bases not matched to a gene; V was cut back by 4 bases and J by 7 bases. The CDR3 loop spans 16 amino acids. In DNA, the CDR3 is TGTGCCAGCAGCCCCGGGACAGGGGGCTATTTTGAAAAACTGTTTTTT. Translating it yields CASSPGTGGYFEKLFF.

This chain joins TRBV3-1 and TRBJ1-5; maybe TRBD1 (6 bases). The CDR3 runs 15 residues. Germline-derived CDR1 and CDR2 are LGHDT and YNNKEL (reference sequence). The ends were cut back, 1 base at V and 5 bases at J, with 12 bases in the middle. The CDR3 here is CASSQVGGRDQPQHF. CDR3 DNA: TGTGCCAGCAGCCAAGTGGGGGGGCGAGATCAGCCCCAGCATTTT. Full variable domain (remainder filled in from reference TRBV3-1 and TRBJ1-5): DTAVSQTPKYLVTQMGNDKSIKCEQNLGHDTMYWYKQDSKKFLKIMFSYNNKELIINETVPNRFSPKSPDKAHLNLHINSLELGDSAVYFCASSQVGGRDQPQHFGDGTRLSIL.

This clonotype turned up a few times. The chain uses TRBV7-2 and TRBJ2-3, with unresolved D. The CDR3 extends over 13 amino acids. The ends were cut back, 2 bases at V and 5 bases at J, with 8 bases in the middle. CDR1 is SGHTA, CDR2 FQGNSA, per germline. The CDR3 here is CASSLLARDTQYF. The DNA of the CDR3 is TGTGCCAGCAGCTTACTGGCCAGAGATACGCAGTATTTT.

This chain links TRBV11-2 with TRBJ2-1; D is ambiguous. Per the germline V gene, CDR1 is SGHAT and CDR2 is FQNNGV. This CDR3 is built from 13 residues. The germline V and J ends were trimmed by 1 base and 8 bases, with 9 bases remaining between them. CDR3 loop: CASSLVRNYEQFF. DNA for the CDR3: TGTGCCAGCAGCTTAGTCAGGAATTATGAGCAGTTCTTC.

The chain employs TRBV20-1 and TRBJ2-2; maybe TRBD1 (5 bases). Germline V lookup: CDR1 DFQATT, CDR2 SNEGSKA (reference sequence). Trimming shortened V by 6 bases and J by 5 bases, and 19 bases separated the two germline ends. The CDR3 has 15 amino acids. CDR3 in amino acids: CSAAPGRETTGELFF. The CDR3 DNA follows: TGCAGTGCAGCCCCGGGCAGGGAAACGACCGGGGAGCTGTTTTTT.

This clonotype was seen more than once but under ten times. The chain joins TRBV5-1 to TRBJ2-3, with 7 bases fitting TRBD2. This CDR3 spans 15 amino acids. J lost 2 bases, V lost 3 bases, and 6 bases had no gene match. Looked up from germline, CDR1 is SGHRS and CDR2 is YFSETQ. CDR3 protein: CASSSQRGSTDTQYF. The CDR3 DNA reads as TGCGCCAGCAGCTCTCAGCGGGGATCCACAGATACGCAGTATTTT.

For the CDR3, the DNA is TGTGCCAGCAGCTTAGCGCGGCAATCCCAAGAGACCCAGTACTTC. It encodes CASSLARQSQETQYF. The chain couples TRBV7-6 to TRBJ2-5; no definite D call. V lost 0 bases and J 1 base, leaving 9 bases between the germline ends. Germline CDR1 reads SGHVS; CDR2 reads FNYEAQ. The CDR3 is 15 amino acids. Based on the CDR3 plus reference TRBV7-6 and TRBJ2-5, the full variable domain is GAGVSQSPRYKVTKRGQDVALRCDPISGHVSLYWYRQALGQGPEFLTYFNYEAQQDKSGLPNDRFSAERPEGSISTLTIQRTEQRDSAMYRCASSLARQSQETQYFGPGTRLLVL.

The chain uses TRBV7-2 and TRBJ2-7, with 8 bases fitting TRBD2. Germline CDR1 and CDR2: SGHTA and FQGNSA. CDR3 length equals 15 residues. V trimming: 5 bases; J trimming: 7 bases; junction bases outside the gene matches: 13. The CDR3 DNA is TGTGCCAGCAGCCATGGGACTAGAGACCCGAGGGAGCAGTACGTC. Amino acids: CASSHGTRDPREQYV.

The rearrangement joins TRBV20-1 to TRBJ1-2, with D perhaps matching TRBD1 (5 bases). V was cut by 6 bases and J by 6 bases, with 11 bases left in between. This CDR3 has 11 residues. CDR1 is DFQATT, CDR2 SNEGSKA, per germline (reference sequence). The CDR3 DNA reads TGCAGTGCCGGGGGGAGGGATGGCTACACCTTC. Protein sequence: CSAGGRDGYTF.

V and J are TRBV29-1 and TRBJ1-5; tentative D call: TRBD1 (6 bases). The germline CDR1 and CDR2 sequences are SQVTM and ANQGSEA. This CDR3 spans 12 amino acids. The V end lost 4 bases, the J end lost 7 bases, and 11 bases lay between the germline ends. The CDR3 spells CSVGQVGQPQHF. In DNA, the CDR3 is TGCAGCGTTGGACAGGTTGGCCAGCCCCAGCATTTT.

The rearrangement links TRBV11-2 to TRBJ2-3; tentative D call: TRBD2 (6 bases). The CDR3 totals 17 residues. Trimming removed 0 bases from V and 8 bases from J, with 21 bases in between. Per germline, CDR1 SGHAT and CDR2 FQNNGV. The CDR3 coding sequence is TGTGCCAGCAGCTTAGAGCGGGGTAGCGCGGTTCTTGGTACGCAGTATTTT. Encoded protein: CASSLERGSAVLGTQYF.

This clonotype has just a few counts. This chain uses TRBV3-1 with TRBJ2-3; D might be TRBD2 (5 bases). V lost 3 bases and J lost 4, with 11 bases in between. Germline V gene sequence: CDR1 LGHDT, CDR2 YNNKEL (reference sequence). The CDR3 sequence is 14 residues long. In DNA, the CDR3 is TGTGCCAGCAGCCAGCCCGGGGTACCAGATACGCAGTATTTT. Its translation is CASSQPGVPDTQYF.

This clonotype showed up just a few times. This chain uses TRBV20-1 with TRBJ1-4; TRBD1 agrees at 7 bases. V trimming: 0 bases; J trimming: 7 bases; junction bases outside the gene matches: 8. CDR1 is DFQATT, CDR2 SNEGSKA, per germline (reference sequence). The CDR3 has 15 residues. The CDR3: CSARDRRGQGEKLFF. CDR3 nucleotide sequence: TGCAGTGCTAGAGATAGAAGGGGGCAAGGTGAAAAACTGTTTTTT.

This clonotype was seen at least ten times. This chain joins TRBV29-1 and TRBJ1-4, with 8 bases lining up with TRBD1. The CDR3 has 11 amino acids. J lost 11 bases, V lost 6 bases, and 5 bases had no gene match. Per germline, CDR1 SQVTM and CDR2 ANQGSEA. DNA for the CDR3: TGCAGCGTACTACAGGGGGACAAACTGTTTTTT. It is translated as CSVLQGDKLFF. Full variable domain (remainder filled in from reference TRBV29-1 and TRBJ1-4): SAVISQKPSRDICQRGTSLTIQCQVDSQVTMMFWYRQQPGQSLTLIATANQGSEATYESGFVIDKFPISRPNLTFSTLTVSNMSPEDSSIYLCSVLQGDKLFFGSGTQLSVL.